Listed here are 22 T cell receptor beta chains from one sample, sequenced in a study of shared clonotypes between healthy human individuals. Libraries were prepared by immunoSEQ multiplex PCR; TCRdb keeps only in-frame clonotypes and omits some of them. The sample shows around 2.1 million clones, approximately 96% of them seen only once. Material: naive CD4+ T cells sorted from blood. As for subset: CD45RA+ positively selected. Receptor source: a man younger than 35 in good health.

The chain links TRBV2 to TRBJ2-2; D unresolved. The V and J ends lost 7 bases and 4 bases respectively, with 16 bases between them. The CDR3 is 15 residues long. Germline V lookup: CDR1 SNHLY, CDR2 FYNNEI. This CDR3 is CASTESNPPTGELFF. CDR3 nucleotide sequence: TGTGCCAGCACGGAGTCAAATCCACCCACCGGGGAGCTGTTTTTT.

Only one count was recorded for this clone. This sequence joins TRBV5-6 and TRBJ2-4, with 7 bases identical to TRBD2. The CDR3 is 16 residues long. The J segment lost 0 bases and the V segment lost 4 bases, leaving 7 bases of the junction unmatched. CDR1 and CDR2 (germline): SGHDT, YYEEEE. CDR3 nucleotides: TGTGCCAGCAGCGATGGGACTACCTTAGCCAAAAACATTCAGTACTTC. The encoded protein is CASSDGTTLAKNIQYF.

The chain couples TRBV6-6 to TRBJ1-5; D may be TRBD1 (6 bases). CDR1 and CDR2 from the germline V gene are MNHNY and SVGAGI (reference sequence). The V gene lost 2 bases and the J gene lost 7 bases, with 12 bases spanning the gap. The CDR3 covers 14 residues. The CDR3 loop reads CASSYAGAGQPQHF. The CDR3 region has the DNA TGTGCCAGCAGTTACGCAGGGGCAGGGCAGCCCCAGCATTTT.

The genes are TRBV7-9 and TRBJ2-2; D may be TRBD1 (5 bases). The germline V and J ends were trimmed by 5 bases and 4 bases, with 17 bases remaining between them. Germline V gives CDR1 SEHNR, CDR2 FQNEAQ (reference sequence). The CDR3 loop spans 16 amino acids. The CDR3 reads CASSPSGPWGTGELFF. The CDR3, as DNA: TGTGCCAGCAGCCCCTCAGGGCCGTGGGGCACCGGGGAGCTGTTTTTT. The whole variable domain, remainder taken from reference TRBV7-9 and TRBJ2-2, is DTGVSQNPRHKITKRGQNVTFRCDPISEHNRLYWYRQTLGQGPEFLTYFQNEAQLEKSRLLSDRFSAERPKGSFSTLEIQRTEQGDSAMYLCASSPSGPWGTGELFFGEGSRLTVL.

The chain uses TRBV9 and TRBJ2-7; D may be TRBD2 (6 bases). Germline CDR1 reads SGDLS; CDR2 reads YYNGEE. The CDR3 consists of 16 residues. V gave up 0 bases and J gave up 3 bases, with 16 bases separating them. CDR3 nucleotides: TGTGCCAGCAGCGTAGGGATTTGGGGAGGCCTCTACGAGCAGTACTTC. This translates into CASSVGIWGGLYEQYF.

A single count supports this clone. The chain carries TRBV5-4 and TRBJ1-2, with 7 bases aligning to TRBD1. V lost 4 bases to trimming and J lost 5 bases; unmatched junction nucleotides: 5. Germline V gene sequence: CDR1 SGHNT, CDR2 YYREEE (reference sequence). The CDR3 covers 13 residues. The CDR3 is CASSTGQLYGYTF. The CDR3 DNA sequence: TGTGCCAGCAGCACGGGACAGCTTTATGGCTACACCTTC.

The CDR3 is CASSLGLAGGGQYF. In DNA form, the CDR3 reads TGCGCCAGCAGCTTAGGCCTAGCGGGAGGAGGGCAGTATTTT. The rearrangement links TRBV5-1 to TRBJ2-3, with 11 bases aligning to TRBD2. The ends lost 2 bases at V and 11 bases at J; junction bases unmatched: 7. The CDR3 covers 14 residues. CDR1 SGHRS and CDR2 YFSETQ come from the germline V gene.

The chain is built from TRBV27 and TRBJ2-7, with 7 bases aligning to TRBD2. Unmatched junction bases numbered 12, after V lost 3 bases and J lost 4 bases. The CDR3 has 16 residues. Germline assignment: CDR1 MNHEY and CDR2 SMNVEV (reference sequence). The DNA for the CDR3 is TGTGCCAGCAGTTTTTGGGGGGGGTCTAGCGGTTACGAGCAGTACTTC. This translates into CASSFWGGSSGYEQYF.

J is TRBJ2-3 and V is TRBV10-3; 8 bases line up with TRBD2. V lost 3 bases, J lost 1 base, and 3 bases stayed unmatched. The germline V gene has CDR1 ENHRY and CDR2 SYGVKD. The CDR3 consists of 15 residues. The CDR3 DNA reads as TGTGCCATCAGTGACAGCGGGGGACGCACAGATACGCAGTATTTT. Translating it yields CAISDSGGRTDTQYF.

The gene calls are TRBV30 and TRBJ1-3; D may be TRBD1 (5 bases). The CDR3 is 16 residues long. With 4 bases removed from V and 0 bases from J, the gap between germline ends came to 16 bases. Germline CDR1 GTSNPN, CDR2 SVGIG (reference sequence). CDR3 loop: CAWNVDRSYSGNTIYF. The CDR3, as DNA: TGTGCCTGGAACGTCGACAGATCCTACTCTGGAAACACCATATATTTT.

This chain connects TRBV7-6 to TRBJ2-2; 8 nucleotides line up with TRBD1. The CDR3 length is 14 residues. V shed 3 bases, J shed 7 bases, and the junction held 4 bases outside the gene matches. The germline V gene encodes CDR1 SGHVS and CDR2 FNYEAQ. CDR3 protein: CASSFGQGLGELFF. As DNA, the CDR3 is TGTGCCAGCAGCTTTGGACAGGGTCTCGGGGAGCTGTTTTTT.

This clone was seen a few times. This sequence joins TRBV7-9 and TRBJ1-3; D is uncertain. CDR3 length equals 14 residues. Germline V gene lookup returns CDR1 SEHNR and CDR2 FQNEAQ (reference sequence). Between the trimmed V and J ends, which lost 9 bases and 0 bases, there was a span of 12 bases. CDR3: CASNVAGSGNTIYF. DNA for the CDR3: TGTGCCAGTAATGTAGCGGGCTCTGGAAACACCATATATTTT.

A note on this clone: The same CDR3 is also encoded by other DNA sequences in this sample. The rearrangement links TRBV9 to TRBJ1-1; no clear D gene. The CDR3 totals 16 residues. CDR1 SGDLS and CDR2 YYNGEE come from the germline V gene. The V gene lost 3 bases and the J gene lost 1 base, with 16 bases spanning the gap. The CDR3 loop reads CASSAQSVGKNTEAFF. CDR3 DNA: TGTGCCAGCAGCGCGCAGAGCGTGGGGAAGAACACTGAAGCTTTCTTT.

Of note for this clone: A read error may produce the germline difference seen at one junction end. The sample holds other DNA sequences that translate to the same CDR3. The chain uses TRBV7-7 and TRBJ2-3; TRBD2 matches at 10 bases. Germline CDR1 is SSHAT and CDR2 is FNYEAQ (reference sequence). The CDR3 extends over 15 amino acids. The CDR3 here is CASSSGLAATDTQYF. CDR3 DNA: TGTGCTAGCAGTTCCGGACTAGCGGCCACAGATACGCAGTATTTT.

The chain uses TRBV11-2 and TRBJ1-3; 9 bases align to TRBD1. Germline lookup yields CDR1 SGHAT and CDR2 FQNNGV. V dropped 3 bases and J dropped 9; count of bases not matched to a gene: 12. This CDR3 spans 16 amino acids. CDR3 loop: CASSFNTGGPFGTIYF. Written as DNA, the CDR3 is TGTGCCAGCAGCTTTAACACAGGGGGCCCGTTTGGCACCATATATTTT.

This rearrangement joins TRBV6-5 to TRBJ2-7, with 9 positions matching TRBD1. The trim removed 6 bases at V and 3 bases at J, leaving 9 bases unmatched. The CDR3 loop spans 15 amino acids. The germline CDR1 and CDR2 sequences are MNHEY and SVGAGI. The CDR3 region is CASSQTGQGFYEQYF. The CDR3 nucleotides are TGTGCCAGCAGCCAAACGGGACAGGGTTTCTACGAGCAGTACTTC.

The genes are TRBV25-1 and TRBJ2-7, with 12 positions matching TRBD2. The V segment lost 6 bases and the J segment 2 bases; nucleotides outside the gene matches: 2. Germline CDR1 MGHDK, CDR2 SYGVNS. The CDR3 is made up of 14 amino acids. This chain's CDR3 is CASRASGGAYEQYF. The CDR3 nucleotides are TGTGCCAGCAGGGCTAGCGGGGGGGCCTACGAGCAGTACTTC.

CDR3 loop: CASTRLASGANVLTF. The CDR3 DNA sequence: TGTGCCAGCACTAGACTAGCTTCTGGGGCCAACGTCCTGACTTTC. The rearrangement links TRBV27 to TRBJ2-6, with 7 bases that match TRBD2. CDR3 length: 15 amino acids. Trimming at V came to 7 bases and at J to 1 base, leaving 4 bases not matched to a gene. Germline CDR1 is MNHEY and CDR2 is SMNVEV (reference sequence).

V and J are TRBV10-1 and TRBJ1-1, with D possibly being TRBD1 (6 bases). This CDR3 contains 15 residues. V lost 3 bases, J lost 5 bases, and 16 bases lay in between. Germline assignment: CDR1 WNHNN and CDR2 SYGVQD (reference sequence). In nucleotides, the CDR3 is TGCGCCAGCAGTGAATCGAGGGGGGGACTGACTGAAGCTTTCTTT. Translation: CASSESRGGLTEAFF.

The chain employs TRBV18 and TRBJ1-6; 7 bases are a match to TRBD1. This CDR3 is 15 amino acids long. V shed 3 bases, J shed 7 bases, and the junction held 6 bases outside the gene matches. The V gene's germline CDR1 is KGHSH and CDR2 LQKENI. The CDR3 loop reads CASSPRDSYNSPLHF. CDR3 nucleotides: TGTGCCAGCTCACCCCGGGACAGTTACAATTCACCCCTCCACTTT.

The chain employs TRBV4-3 and TRBJ2-5, with 12 bases aligning to TRBD2. The germline CDR1 and CDR2 sequences are LGHNA and YSLEER. The V gene end was trimmed by 0 bases and the J gene end by 0 bases; junction bases not matched to a gene: 2. The CDR3 sequence is 17 residues long. The DNA of the CDR3 is TGCGCCAGCAGCCAAGACTGGACTAGCGGGAACCAAGAGACCCAGTACTTC. Its protein is CASSQDWTSGNQETQYF.

This chain uses TRBV5-4 with TRBJ2-1; 7 bases are shared with TRBD2. Germline-derived CDR1 and CDR2 are SGHNT and YYREEE (reference sequence). The trim removed 0 bases at V and 0 bases at J, leaving 3 bases unmatched. CDR3 length equals 16 residues. The CDR3 bases are TGTGCCAGCAGCTTGGGAGCGGGGAACTCCTACAATGAGCAGTTCTTC. Amino acid sequence: CASSLGAGNSYNEQFF.